A single T cell receptor beta chain is shown here with its context. The entry originates in a study of blood T cell repertoires in COVID-19. Across the whole study: Acute-phase and convalescent COVID-19 samples originated in the United States, Italy and Spain. T cells, B-cell-depleted T cells, or PBMCs provided the cDNA or gDNA that served as material.

As handled by the study authors: The assay estimated nucleated cells by amplifying reference gene primers. The table came from immunoSEQ multiplex PCR; TCRdb's copy has only in-frame clones and leaves some out. The V and J calls and clone size come from that table; D and trimming were worked out from the DNA. The profile covers some 50,000 clones, with roughly 89% appearing a single time and 6.4% taken by the ten largest. The source is a man between 65 and 79 years old with active COVID-19. The sequencing sample was made of peripheral blood.

Here the CDR3 DNA reads TGCGCCAGCCGGGAGGCGGGGTCTTACAATGAGCAGTTCTTC. Translating it yields CASREAGSYNEQFF. The chain carries TRBV5-1 and TRBJ2-1; TRBD2 agrees at 7 bases. The CDR3 loop spans 14 amino acids. The V gene end was trimmed by 7 bases and the J gene end by 4 bases; junction bases not matched to a gene: 8. The germline V gene encodes CDR1 SGHRS and CDR2 YFSETQ.